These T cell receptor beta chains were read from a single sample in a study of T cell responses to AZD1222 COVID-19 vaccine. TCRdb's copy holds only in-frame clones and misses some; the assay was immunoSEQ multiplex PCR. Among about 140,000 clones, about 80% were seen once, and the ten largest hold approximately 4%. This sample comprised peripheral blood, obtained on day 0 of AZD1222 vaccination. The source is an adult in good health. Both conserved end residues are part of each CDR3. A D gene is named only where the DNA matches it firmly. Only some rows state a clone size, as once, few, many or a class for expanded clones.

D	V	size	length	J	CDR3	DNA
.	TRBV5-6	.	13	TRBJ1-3	CASSLPSGNTIYF	TGTGCCAGCAGCCTACCCTCTGGAAACACCATATATTTT
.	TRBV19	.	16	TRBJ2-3	CASSIGGGQSTDTQYF	TGTGCCAGTAGTATTGGCGGGGGCCAGAGCACAGATACGCAGTATTTT
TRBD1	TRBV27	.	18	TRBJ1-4	CASSSNRDRGRSYEKLFF	TGTGCCAGCAGTTCCAACCGGGACAGGGGGCGAAGTTACGAAAAACTGTTTTTT
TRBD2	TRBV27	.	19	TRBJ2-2	CASSFGTQGTSPARGELFF	TGTGCCAGCAGTTTTGGTACACAAGGGACTAGCCCCGCTCGGGGGGAGCTGTTTTTT
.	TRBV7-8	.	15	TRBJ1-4	CASSGRTVRNEKLFF	TGTGCCAGCAGCGGGCGGACTGTGAGGAATGAAAAACTGTTTTTT
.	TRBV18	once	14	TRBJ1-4	CASSAGATNEKLFF	TGTGCCAGCTCAGCAGGGGCAACTAATGAAAAACTGTTTTTT
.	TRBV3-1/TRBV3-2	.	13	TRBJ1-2	CASSQVGGYGYTF	TGTGCCAGCAGCCAAGTGGGGGGGTATGGCTACACCTTC
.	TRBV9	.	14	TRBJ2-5	CASSAFGGQETQYF	TGTGCCAGCAGCGCCTTCGGGGGCCAAGAGACCCAGTACTTC
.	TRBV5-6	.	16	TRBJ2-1	CASSLYRLAGGGEQFF	TGTGCCAGCAGCTTGTATCGCCTAGCTGGGGGCGGTGAGCAGTTCTTC
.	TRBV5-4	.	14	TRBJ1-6	CASSLQDRNSPLHF	TGTGCCAGCAGCTTACAGGATCGTAATTCACCCCTCCACTTT
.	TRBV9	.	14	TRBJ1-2	CASSVRERAYGYTF	TGTGCCAGCAGCGTCAGGGAGCGCGCCTATGGCTACACCTTC
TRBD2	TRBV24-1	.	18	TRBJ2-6	CATSDPGGVSSGANVLTF	TGTGCCACCAGTGATCCCGGGGGGGTATCCTCTGGGGCCAACGTCCTGACTTTC
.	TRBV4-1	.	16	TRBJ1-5	CASSQSRGMGNQPQHF	TGCGCCAGCAGCCAAAGCCGAGGGATGGGCAATCAGCCCCAGCATTTT
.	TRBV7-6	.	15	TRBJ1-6	CASSLEVSRNSPLHF	TGTGCCAGCAGCTTAGAAGTCAGTCGAAATTCACCCCTCCACTTT
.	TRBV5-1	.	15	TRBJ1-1	CASSPKGGRGTEAFF	TGCGCCAGCAGCCCAAAGGGTGGGCGGGGCACTGAAGCTTTCTTT
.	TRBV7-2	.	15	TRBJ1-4	CASSFLRGPNEKLFF	TGTGCCAGCAGCTTTCTCAGGGGCCCTAATGAAAAACTGTTTTTT
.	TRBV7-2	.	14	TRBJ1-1	CASSLDNRNTEAFF	TGTGCCAGCAGCTTAGATAACAGGAACACTGAAGCTTTTTTT
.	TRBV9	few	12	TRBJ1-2	CASSGNRAGYTF	TGTGCCAGCAGCGGCAACAGGGCTGGCTACACCTTC
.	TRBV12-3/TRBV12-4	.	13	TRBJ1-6	CASSSTGNSPLHF	TGTGCCAGCAGTTCCACGGGGAATTCACCCCTCCACTTT
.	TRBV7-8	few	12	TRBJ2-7	CASSLVSYEQYF	TGTGCCAGCAGCTTAGTCTCCTACGAGCAGTACTTC
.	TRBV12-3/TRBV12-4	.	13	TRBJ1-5	CASSSRGNQPQHF	TGTGCCAGCAGTTCCCGCGGCAATCAGCCCCAGCATTTT
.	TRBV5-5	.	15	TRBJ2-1	CASSGTGTSRNEQFF	TGTGCCAGCAGTGGGACCGGGACCTCAAGGAATGAGCAGTTCTTC
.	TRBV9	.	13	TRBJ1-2	CASSHDSNYGYTF	TGTGCCAGCAGCCACGACAGTAACTATGGCTACACCTTC
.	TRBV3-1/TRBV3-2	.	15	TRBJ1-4	CASSPNRGRGEKLFF	TGTGCCAGCAGTCCGAACCGGGGTCGCGGGGAAAAACTGTTTTTT
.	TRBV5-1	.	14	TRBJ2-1	CASSPTLGVGEQFF	TGCGCCAGCAGCCCGACGCTAGGGGTCGGCGAGCAGTTCTTC
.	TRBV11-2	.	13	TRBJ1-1	CASSLGIGYSAFF	TGTGCCAGCAGCTTAGGGATAGGGTATTCAGCTTTCTTT
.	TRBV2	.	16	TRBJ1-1	CASSLIGTSMNTEAFF	TGTGCCAGCAGTTTAATTGGGACATCCATGAACACTGAAGCTTTCTTT
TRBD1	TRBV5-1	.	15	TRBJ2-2	CASSEGQVKSGELFF	TGCGCCAGCAGTGAAGGACAGGTTAAGTCCGGGGAGCTGTTTTTT
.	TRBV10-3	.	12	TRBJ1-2	CATNHGPGDYTF	TGTGCCACCAATCACGGGCCTGGCGACTACACCTTC